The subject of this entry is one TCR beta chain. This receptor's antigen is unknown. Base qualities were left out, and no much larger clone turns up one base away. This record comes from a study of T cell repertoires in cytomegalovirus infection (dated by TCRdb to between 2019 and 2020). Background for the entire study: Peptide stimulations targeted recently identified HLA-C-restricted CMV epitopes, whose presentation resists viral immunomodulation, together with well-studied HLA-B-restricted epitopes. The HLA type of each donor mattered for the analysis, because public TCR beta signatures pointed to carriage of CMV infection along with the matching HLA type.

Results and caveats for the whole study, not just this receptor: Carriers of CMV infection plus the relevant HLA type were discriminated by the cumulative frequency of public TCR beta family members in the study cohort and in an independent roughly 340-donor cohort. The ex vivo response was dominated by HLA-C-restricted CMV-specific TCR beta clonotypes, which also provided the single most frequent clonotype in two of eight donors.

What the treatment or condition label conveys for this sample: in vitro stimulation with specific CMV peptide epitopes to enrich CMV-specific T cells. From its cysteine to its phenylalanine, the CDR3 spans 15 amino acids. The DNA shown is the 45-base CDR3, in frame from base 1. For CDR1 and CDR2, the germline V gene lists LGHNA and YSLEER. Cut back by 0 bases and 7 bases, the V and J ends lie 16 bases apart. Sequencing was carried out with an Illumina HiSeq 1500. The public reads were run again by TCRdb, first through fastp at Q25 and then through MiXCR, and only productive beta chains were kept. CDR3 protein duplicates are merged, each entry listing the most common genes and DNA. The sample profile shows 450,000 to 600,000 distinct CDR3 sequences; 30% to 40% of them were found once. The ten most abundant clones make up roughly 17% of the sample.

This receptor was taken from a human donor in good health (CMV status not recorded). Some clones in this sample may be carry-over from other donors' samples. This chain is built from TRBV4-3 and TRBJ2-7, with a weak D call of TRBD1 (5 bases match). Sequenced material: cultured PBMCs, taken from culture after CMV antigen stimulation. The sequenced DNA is TGCGCCAGCAGCCAAGATTTTGGGCAGGGTGGGGAGCAGTACTTC. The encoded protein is CASSQDFGQGGEQYF.